The clone carrying this T cell receptor (beta chain) was found a few times. Authors' analysis steps: Estimation of nucleated cell counts was performed using reference gene primer amplification. Clones were sequenced by immunoSEQ multiplex PCR, and TCRdb holds only the in-frame ones, with some missing. V and J calls and clone size are given by that table; D and trimming were obtained from the DNA. Here the sample spans around 300,000 clones, about nine tenths being singletons. In germline, CDR1 is LNHDA, CDR2 SQIVND (reference sequence). Trimming at V came to 3 bases and at J to 9 bases, leaving 5 bases not matched to a gene. The CDR3 runs 15 residues. This sample is drawn from a study of blood T cell repertoires in COVID-19. Study information: PBMCs, B-cell-depleted T cells, or T cells provided the cDNA or gDNA that made up the material.

Everyone who took part was roughly 18 to 89 years old, and they came from 24 US areas. The recovered donors of Cohort 3 showed two negative PCRs, clearance, or symptom resolution. The rearrangement uses TRBV19 and TRBJ1-6, with 10 bases lining up with TRBD1. The TCR comes from a woman in her thirties who had recovered from COVID-19. Source material: PBMCs or T cells enriched from blood (not recorded which). The chain's CDR3 is CASSIKGQGISPLHF. The CDR3, as DNA: TGTGCCAGTAGTATCAAGGGACAGGGGATTTCACCCCTCCACTTT.